A selection of T cell receptor beta chains follows, all from one sample in a study of spatial heterogeneity in lung cancer. TCRdb re-derived calls from the 5' RACE reads in MiXCR, one entry per CDR3 protein. The sample has fewer than 20,000 distinct CDR3 sequences; under 7% are singletons. The sequenced sample was lung tumor tissue, obtained at surgery. Receptor source: a female donor with early-stage non-small cell lung cancer. Each CDR3 is given with its conserved first and last residue. The D gene is left open where the match is weak. For some rows the clone size is stated as once, few or many, or as a class when expanded; others skip it.

J | size | D | V | DNA | CDR3
TRBJ1-1 | many | . | TRBV29-1 | TGCAGCGTTGAAGATCCTGGGAACACTGAAGCTTTCTTT | CSVEDPGNTEAFF
TRBJ2-5 | few | . | TRBV7-7 | TGTGCTAGCAGCTTAATCGCCGAGCGGGCGGGACAAGAGACCCAGTACTTC | CASSLIAERAGQETQYF
TRBJ2-2 | . | . | TRBV12-3/TRBV12-4 | TGTGCCAGCAACCCTTTGAGCACCGGGGAGCTGTTTTTT | CASNPLSTGELFF
TRBJ2-2 | few | . | TRBV9 | TGTGCCAGCAGCGGGTCTTCGAACACCGGGGAGCTGTTTTTT | CASSGSSNTGELFF
TRBJ1-1 | many | . | TRBV27 | TGTGCCAGCAGCGACAGGAACACTGAAGCTTTCTTT | CASSDRNTEAFF
TRBJ2-7 | many | . | TRBV20-1 | TGCAGTGCTAGATCTCCATACAGCTCCTACGAGCAGTACTTC | CSARSPYSSYEQYF
TRBJ2-1 | many | TRBD2 | TRBV27 | TGTGCCACCTCGGGGACTAGCGGGAGTATGGCCTACAATGAGCAGTTCTTC | CATSGTSGSMAYNEQFF
TRBJ2-3 | few | TRBD1 | TRBV4-1 | TGCGCCAGCAGCCAAGATGAGGGGGCATCTTTCACAGATACGCAGTATTTT | CASSQDEGASFTDTQYF
TRBJ2-2 | many | . | TRBV6-6 | TGTGCCAGCAGCTCCCCACCGGTTAACACCGGGGAGCTGTTTTTT | CASSSPPVNTGELFF
TRBJ2-3 | medium-sized | . | TRBV20-1 | TGCAGTGCGCGGGGCGGGACCCTCACAGATACGCAGTATTTT | CSARGGTLTDTQYF
TRBJ2-7 | . | TRBD1 | TRBV12-3/TRBV12-4 | TGTGCCAGCAGCAATACAGGGGGCCGGACCTACGAGCAGTACTTC | CASSNTGGRTYEQYF
TRBJ2-6 | many | . | TRBV18 | TGTGCCAGCTCACGCCAGGGAGCAACTGGGGCCAACGTCCTGACTTTC | CASSRQGATGANVLTF
TRBJ2-1 | . | TRBD2 | TRBV6-1 | TGTGCCAGCAGTGCAGGACTCCGGGGGGACGATGAGCAGTTCTTC | CASSAGLRGDDEQFF
TRBJ1-6 | many | . | TRBV7-8 | TGTGCCAGCAGCTTAGCAGGGCCTGCTAATTCACCCCTCCACTTT | CASSLAGPANSPLHF
TRBJ1-2 | many | . | TRBV29-1 | TGCAGCGTGGACCAGGGGAGAGGCTACACCTTC | CSVDQGRGYTF
TRBJ1-2 | medium-sized | TRBD1 | TRBV16 | TGTGCCAGCAGCCCATATGTGAGGGGGACAGGGACGAACTATGGCTACACCTTC | CASSPYVRGTGTNYGYTF
TRBJ2-7 | many | . | TRBV28 | TGTGCCAGCAGTTTTAATGAGCAGTACTTC | CASSFNEQYF
TRBJ2-1 | many | TRBD2 | TRBV7-8 | TGTGCCAGCAGCACCGGGACTAGCGACAATGAGCAGTTCTTC | CASSTGTSDNEQFF
TRBJ2-2 | many | TRBD1 | TRBV5-1 | TGCGCCAGCAGCGTACAGGGGTCCGGGGAGCTGTTTTTT | CASSVQGSGELFF
TRBJ1-2 | many | TRBD1 | TRBV29-1 | TGCAGCGTCCAAGGACAGGGAGGCGATGGCTACACCTTC | CSVQGQGGDGYTF
TRBJ2-7 | few | TRBD2 | TRBV29-1 | TGCAGCGTGAAGCGGGAGGGATACGAGCAGTACTTC | CSVKREGYEQYF
TRBJ2-5 | many | . | TRBV15 | TGTGCCACCAGCAGAGGCGGGGCGGGAGAGACCCAGTACTTC | CATSRGGAGETQYF
TRBJ2-2 | . | . | TRBV12-3/TRBV12-4 | TGTGCCAGCAGCTCGCAGACTACCGGGGAGCTGTTTTTT | CASSSQTTGELFF
TRBJ2-7 | many | TRBD2 | TRBV5-1 | TGCGCCAGCAGCTTGGCTAGCGGGAAGGTCTACGAGCAGTACTTC | CASSLASGKVYEQYF
TRBJ2-5 | medium-sized | TRBD2 | TRBV29-1 | TGCAGCGTTCAGATAGCGGGAGGGGAAGAGACCCAGTACTTC | CSVQIAGGEETQYF
TRBJ1-4 | many | . | TRBV5-1 | TGCGCCAGCAGCCCAGACCCGAATGAAAAACTGTTTTTT | CASSPDPNEKLFF
TRBJ2-4 | . | . | TRBV29-1 | TGCAGCGTTGAAACGGGGGTCACAGCCAAAAACATTCAGTACTTC | CSVETGVTAKNIQYF
TRBJ2-6 | many | . | TRBV2 | TGTGCCAGCAGTGAGCAGGGAGGATCCGGGGCCAACGTCCTGACTTTC | CASSEQGGSGANVLTF
TRBJ1-1 | many | TRBD1 | TRBV5-5 | TGTGCCAGCAGCCCTTACAGGGGAAACACTGAAGCTTTCTTT | CASSPYRGNTEAFF
TRBJ2-1 | few | . | TRBV12-3/TRBV12-4 | TGTGCCAGCAGTTTGATGTATAGCTACAATGAGCAGTTCTTC | CASSLMYSYNEQFF
TRBJ1-4 | many | . | TRBV2 | TGTGCCAGCAGTGTATCGGGACACGATGAAAAACTGTTTTTT | CASSVSGHDEKLFF
TRBJ2-1 | many | . | TRBV7-8 | TGTGCCAGCAGCTTGCCAGACAGACCCCTTCTCTTC | CASSLPDRPLLF
TRBJ2-2 | many | . | TRBV20-1 | TGCAGTGCTACGGCTGGGCAACCCGGGGAGCTGTTTTTT | CSATAGQPGELFF
TRBJ2-3 | many | . | TRBV6-5 | TGTGCCAGCAGTTACTCGCTCGCTAGCGGCACAGATACGCAGTATTTT | CASSYSLASGTDTQYF
TRBJ1-6 | many | . | TRBV27 | TGTGCCAGCAGTCGGGCAGGGCCTTATAATTCACCCCTCCACTTT | CASSRAGPYNSPLHF
TRBJ2-6 | many | . | TRBV7-3 | TGTGCCAGCAGCTTAGTGGCGTGGGGCAGGGACCTCTCTGGGGCCAACGTCCTGACTTTC | CASSLVAWGRDLSGANVLTF
TRBJ1-4 | many | . | TRBV11-2 | TGTGCCAGCAGCCCTGGAGAACGAAGAAAACTGTTTTTT | CASSPGERRKLFF
TRBJ2-1 | . | TRBD2 | TRBV7-9 | TGTGCCAGCAGCTTAAGTCTAGCGGGAGCCCACAATGAGCAGTTCTTC | CASSLSLAGAHNEQFF
TRBJ2-2 | medium-sized | TRBD2 | TRBV12-3/TRBV12-4 | TGTGCCAGCATCACTAGCGGGGAGGGGAGGGAGCTGTTTTTT | CASITSGEGRELFF
TRBJ1-1 | medium-sized | . | TRBV5-1 | TGCGCCAGCAGTCCCGGGACCCCCGGGACTGAAGCTTTCTTT | CASSPGTPGTEAFF
TRBJ2-3 | many | TRBD2 | TRBV6-5 | TGTGCCAGCACCCAATACCTGGGCGGGAGGGCCGATACGCAGTATTTT | CASTQYLGGRADTQYF
TRBJ2-1 | many | . | TRBV4-2 | TGTGCCAGCAGCCCCCGTATACATGAGCAGTTCTTC | CASSPRIHEQFF
TRBJ1-2 | . | TRBD1 | TRBV5-6 | TGTGCCAGCAGTCAGGGGGCCTATGGCTACACCTTC | CASSQGAYGYTF
TRBJ2-5 | many | TRBD2 | TRBV6-1 | TGTGCCAGCAGCCAACTAGCGGGAGAGACCCAGTACTTC | CASSQLAGETQYF
TRBJ2-2 | few | . | TRBV5-1 | TGCGCCAGCAGCCGCCATGATAGTGTAGGAACCGGGGAGCTGTTTTTT | CASSRHDSVGTGELFF
TRBJ1-5 | medium-sized | TRBD1 | TRBV6-6 | TGTGCCAGCAGTTCCACAGGGGGCAGTGGTCAGCCCCAGCATTTT | CASSSTGGSGQPQHF
TRBJ1-2 | . | . | TRBV1 | TGCATCAGCAGCCATCCCCCCAGGGGGCGAGAAATTAGCTATGGCTACACCTTC | CISSHPPRGREISYGYTF
TRBJ1-1 | medium-sized | . | TRBV9 | TGTGCCAGCAGCTTCGACACCAGAAACACTGAAGCTTTCTTT | CASSFDTRNTEAFF
TRBJ2-5 | few | . | TRBV20-1 | TGCAGTGCTAGGGGGGATTCGAAAGAGACCCAGTACTTC | CSARGDSKETQYF
TRBJ2-3 | many | TRBD2 | TRBV29-1 | TGCAGCGTTGGGCACACGGGACTAGCGGGTTGGGTGCCAGATACGCAGTATTTT | CSVGHTGLAGWVPDTQYF
TRBJ1-5 | many | . | TRBV9 | TGTGCCAGCAGCGCTCGGGGGCCTCAGCCCCAGCATTTT | CASSARGPQPQHF
TRBJ2-4 | many | . | TRBV6-1 | TGTGCCAGCAGTCCAGTCGAAACTGCCAAAAACATTCAGTACTTC | CASSPVETAKNIQYF
TRBJ1-2 | many | . | TRBV20-1 | TGCAGTGCTCCGGCCCAAAACAGGGATAACTATGGCTACACCTTC | CSAPAQNRDNYGYTF
TRBJ2-3 | . | . | TRBV6-6 | TGTGCCAGCAGTGAAGGGGTAGCCACAGATACGCAGTATTTT | CASSEGVATDTQYF
TRBJ2-1 | . | . | TRBV27 | TGTGCCAGCAGTTTTCAAGGGGTTAACAATGAGCAGTTCTTC | CASSFQGVNNEQFF
TRBJ2-1 | . | . | TRBV19 | TGTGTCAGTAGTCGGTCGGGCGGGATACACAATGAGCAGTTCTTC | CVSSRSGGIHNEQFF
TRBJ2-2 | many | . | TRBV14 | TGTGCCAGCAGCCGTGGCACCGGGGAGCTGTTTTTT | CASSRGTGELFF
TRBJ2-1 | many | TRBD1 | TRBV29-1 | TGCAGCGTCACGGACAGGGTCTACAATGAGCAGTTCTTC | CSVTDRVYNEQFF
TRBJ1-4 | medium-sized | . | TRBV28 | TGTGCCAGCAGTTTTTTTCCCGCGCTCCAGGGGATGGATATGACTAATGAAAAACTGTTTTTT | CASSFFPALQGMDMTNEKLFF